Shown below are 5 T cell receptor beta chains from a single sample sequenced in a study of CD8 T cells in Susac syndrome (dated by TCRdb to the late 2010s). Library prep was done by the immunoSEQ multiplex PCR assay. RNA was extracted using the RNeasy kit, and roughly 0.5 to 1 ug of the RNA was reverse transcribed with random hexamers. Starting from the raw public reads, TCRdb applied fastp trimming at Q25, assembled clones with MiXCR and retained in-frame beta chains. Entries that share a CDR3 protein sequence are merged under the most common genes and DNA. The sample table lists around 160,000 distinct CDR3 sequences, roughly 95% of them with a count of one. Together, the top ten hold 0.09% to 0.1% of the sample. Sequencing input: CD4+ T cells from PBMCs. Receptors originate from a human donor with multiple sclerosis.

The chain couples TRBV18 to TRBJ2-3; maybe TRBD1 (5 bases). Germline V gene sequence: CDR1 KGHSH, CDR2 LQKENI. V was trimmed by 8 bases and J by 6 bases, leaving 9 bases between them. The CDR3 is 11 amino acids. The CDR3 spells CASSPGDTQYF. The CDR3 coding sequence is TGTGCCAGCAGCCCAGGGGATACGCAGTATTTT.

The chain is built from TRBV7-9 and TRBJ1-3; unclear D gene. Trimming stripped 7 bases from V and 0 bases from J, with 10 bases between. Germline CDR1 and CDR2: SEHNR and FQNEAQ (reference sequence). This CDR3 comprises 14 residues. The CDR3 DNA reads as TGTGCCAGCACCCTTATACGCTCTGGAAACACCATATATTTT. Translating gives CASTLIRSGNTIYF.

V usage is TRBV9 and J usage is TRBJ2-5; TRBD2 agrees at 8 bases. This CDR3 has 16 residues. V shed 0 bases and J 5 bases; nucleotides not matched to a gene: 9. Germline V gene sequence: CDR1 SGDLS, CDR2 YYNGEE. The CDR3 sequence is CASSVVRAGVGETQYF. The CDR3 DNA is TGTGCCAGCAGCGTAGTGCGAGCGGGAGTGGGGGAGACCCAGTACTTC.

The chain recombines TRBV20-1 with TRBJ2-1, with D maybe TRBD1 (6 bases). Germline V gives CDR1 DFQATT, CDR2 SNEGSKA (reference sequence). The ends were cut back, 1 base at V and 4 bases at J, with 11 bases in the middle. This CDR3 comprises 14 residues. CDR3 protein: CSARGTEPYNEQFF. CDR3 DNA: TGCAGTGCTAGAGGGACAGAGCCTTACAATGAGCAGTTCTTC.

The CDR3 loop is CSAARFTMNTEAFF. CDR3 bases: TGCAGTGCGGCCCGATTTACTATGAACACTGAAGCTTTCTTT. The J gene is TRBJ1-1, the V gene TRBV20-1, with D uncertain. Deletions cut 6 bases from V and 0 bases from J, with 14 bases between. This CDR3 is 14 amino acids long. In germline, CDR1 is DFQATT, CDR2 SNEGSKA (reference sequence).